The entry that follows covers one T cell receptor beta chain sequence. The clone's antigen remains unknown. No base quality information exists; no much larger clone differs at one position. The time point tag for this specimen amounts to: newly diagnosed GD, antithyroid drugs for less than 3 months. RNA was extracted from PBMCs in TRIzol for both TCR sequencing and RNA sequencing. The diagnosis of Graves' disease was made according to American Thyroid Association guidelines. Recruitment of patients was carried out at an endocrinology department in Xi'an, China. Each patient gave roughly 10 milliliters of peripheral blood, collected in an EDTA anticoagulant tube. Ficoll Paque Plus density gradient separation was used to isolate PBMCs, and no additional T cell sorting was done. An Agilent 2100 Bioanalyzer and agarose gel were used to assess RNA quality, and a NanoDrop 2000 was used to measure RNA concentration.

The record originates from a study of regulatory T cells in long-lasting Graves disease (dated by TCRdb to about 2021). About the investigation overall: Patients with newly diagnosed Graves' disease had been on antithyroid drugs for under 3 months. This study used TCR sequencing and RNA sequencing of peripheral blood to compare persistent Graves' disease patients against newly diagnosed Graves' disease patients. The study was registered as a clinical trial and conducted in China. A total of about 33 samples underwent TCR sequencing, from roughly 13 patients with persistent Graves' disease and 20 or so patients with newly diagnosed Graves' disease.

The method was multiplex PCR. The sample was run on an Illumina HiSeq 4000. CDR3 regions were amplified by Arm-PCR with iRepertoire HTBI primers to construct TCR beta libraries. Gel purification was performed on PCR products prior to sequencing. On the study's bioinformatics: A total of some 60 TRBV and 14 TRBJ segments were identified across samples and were used for gene usage analysis of CDR3 amino acid clonotypes. COPE and FqMerger were used to merge the filtered high-quality paired reads into contigs. BLAST was used to align contigs to IMGT TRBV, TRBD and TRBJ reference genes, with CDR3 defined following IMGT. Highly expanded clones were defined as clonotypes with a frequency above 0.1%. Shannon entropy was used to measure repertoire diversity, and the Gini coefficient was used to measure V-J evenness. Public clonotypes were defined as clonotypes shared by more than one individual. TCRdb's own reprocessing of the public reads used fastp at Q25 and MiXCR and kept productive beta chains. Rows with a matching CDR3 protein are joined into one entry that keeps the most common DNA and genes. TCRdb, not the authors, supplied the V and J calls. This sample gives hundreds of thousands of distinct CDR3 sequences in total; under 20% of them show up just once. The top ten hold under 20% of the sample.

On the study overall, not on this receptor specifically: Sequencing and analysis were limited to the TCR beta chain. Preferential use of TRBV28, TRBJ1-2 and TRBJ2-5 was observed in persistent disease, whereas TRBV20-1 and TRBJ2-1 were favored in newly diagnosed disease. Because the primary lesion, thyroid tissue, could not be accessed, the study looked at peripheral blood alone. Persistent Graves' disease patients showed lower TCR Shannon entropy and fewer highly expanded clones than newly diagnosed patients, suggesting clonal expansion. A larger number of public clonotypes was shared among persistent patients (about 2,700) than among newly diagnosed patients (roughly 980). As a limitation, the authors acknowledged that the small sample size may reduce accuracy.

Its CDR3 holds 16 amino acids, cysteine through phenylalanine. The entry retains the CDR3 DNA only, 48 bases that are in frame from base 1. V loses 2 bases, J loses 0 bases, and the germline ends lie 11 bases apart. CDR1 MNHEY and CDR2 SVGAGI are derived from the germline V gene. The same sample was also used in a study of T cells in Graves' hyperthyroidism and ophthalmopathy. As that second paper reports: Stable Graves' hyperthyroidism was defined as no progression to ophthalmopathy during 18 months of follow-up. Hyperthyroidism patients were newly diagnosed, with disease duration under 2 months, and aged 18 to 65 years. Patients with uncontrolled infections, other autoimmune diseases, pregnancy or lactation were excluded. Clinical symptoms, serum thyroxine and TRAb, thyroid ultrasound, and orbital computed tomography formed the basis for the diagnoses. The TCR CDR3 was subjected to a first round of RT-PCR using the HTBI primer set and the Qiagen OneStep RT-PCR kit. Most expanded thyroid clonotypes (frequency above 0.001) were also found in blood, which suggests that blood repertoires may mirror thyroid immune responses. A model built on a 13 V-J signature distinguished ophthalmopathy from stable hyperthyroidism, reaching about 88% sensitivity and approximately 83% specificity in cross-validation and 80%/75% in testing. In validation, the model predicted progression to ophthalmopathy with 55% to 71% sensitivity and 72% to 85% specificity, a median of 6.5 months before onset. To identify distinguishing TCR V-J signatures, a discovery cohort of around 100 patients was used, comprising some 45 with Graves' ophthalmopathy and roughly 60 with stable Graves' hyperthyroidism. Prospective prediction of ophthalmopathy was tested in an independent validation cohort consisting of about 19 hyperthyroidism patients and approximately 16 patients who later progressed to ophthalmopathy. The 100 or so discovery patients were randomly split 7:3 into training and test sets. The study also compared thyroid tissue and blood T-cell repertoires from about six Graves' hyperthyroidism patients. Once sampling was done, hyperthyroidism patients were given methimazole at a starting dose of 30 mg daily, whereas ophthalmopathy patients were given high-dose intravenous methylprednisolone. The libraries were constructed in a second round of multiplex PCR and then size-selected and purified. The libraries were sequenced on an Illumina HiSeq2000 using paired-end 100 bp reads. SOAPnuke was used to process the raw data, with reads discarded if the reads contained adapters or uncalled bases, had a mean Phred below 15, or lacked an exact constant-primer or identifier match. COPE v1.2.5 was used to merge the high-quality paired reads, and each unique nucleotide sequence was defined as a clonotype. Clonotypes were aligned to IMGT TRBV, TRBD and TRBJ reference segments using MiTCR v1.1. The analysis was restricted to V-J combinations with a frequency above 0.0001, which together covered 99% to 99.2% of the repertoires. A TCS score was defined as the ratio between F50 (clonal expansion) and ExV (chaos), using BLOSUM62-based TCRdist between CDR3 peptides within each V-J. Welch's t-statistics and random forest reduced fewer than 600 V-J features to 10 to 15, which were used in a naive Bayes classifier (R e1071). No statistical method was used to set the sample size in advance, and investigators knew the group allocation. According to the paper, TCR Vbeta CDR3 sequencing was carried out on 135 peripheral blood samples, which came from 40 to 45 ophthalmopathy, under 80 hyperthyroidism and 17 progressor patients.

Sequenced here: peripheral blood mononuclear cells (PBMCs), sampled at new diagnosis, from a patient treated with antithyroid drugs. This clonotype was obtained from a young woman with Graves disease. Donor details come from another sample of the same person, matched by shared clones. The sequence joins TRBV6-5 to TRBJ2-4; a confident D gene designation cannot be given. The DNA reads TGTGCCAGCAGTTACCTCCAACAAGGAGCCAAAAACATTCAGTACTTC. This translates into CASSYLQQGAKNIQYF.